The following is a TCR beta chain sequence with its context. V was trimmed by 2 bases and J by 9 bases, leaving 5 bases between them. The CDR3 consists of 11 residues. CDR1 is LNHNV and CDR2 is YYDKDF in the germline V gene (reference sequence). The data originate from a study of control samples from healthy donors and cancer patients. Assay: immunoSEQ multiplex PCR; the TCRdb copy retains only in-frame clones and omits some. Here the sample spans roughly 130,000 clones, 80% to 90% being singletons. Sequencing used blood. The chain combines TRBV15 with TRBJ2-1; D call uncertain. The clonotype was recovered from a woman in her twenties or thirties in good health. The CDR3 DNA sequence: TGTGCCACCAGCAGATTAGGTGAGCAGTTCTTC. Amino acid sequence: CATSRLGEQFF.